This section outlines one TCR beta chain sequence together with its context. The CDR3 is made up of 14 amino acids. The V gene's germline CDR1 is MNHEY and CDR2 SVGAGI. V shed 0 bases and J shed 2 bases, with 7 bases lying between them. Under the authors' procedure: How many nucleated cells were present was estimated from reference gene primer amplification. TCRdb's copy holds only in-frame clones and misses some; the assay was immunoSEQ multiplex PCR. V, J and clone size are taken as reported in that table, and D and trimming were inferred from the DNA itself. The sample yields fewer than 300,000 clones, around 83% seen once. This entry belongs to a study of blood T cell repertoires in COVID-19. Study overall: The United States, Italy and Spain were the sources of the acute and convalescent COVID-19 samples. T cells, B-cell-depleted T cells, or PBMCs supplied cDNA or gDNA.

V is TRBV6-5 and J is TRBJ2-5; D remains unclear. The sequence was collected from a man older than 75 with acute or convalescent COVID-19. The source material was peripheral blood. The CDR3 nucleotides read TGTGCCAGCAGTTACTCGGCACAACAAGAGACCCAGTACTTC. This sequence encodes CASSYSAQQETQYF.